This entry describes one T cell receptor beta chain. Its antigen is not identified. Primers: 52 TRBV forward and 13 TRBJ reverse. Profiled with immunoSEQ multiplex PCR; TCRdb holds only in-frame clones, not every one. The data hold some 17,000 clones, with roughly nine tenths observed a single time. The data were obtained in a study of regulatory T cells. General study points: Control CD8+ cells showed a nonsignificant trend toward higher Shannon entropy than patient CD8+ cells. Skewed V and J usage and few unique V-J pairs marked patient repertoires, most in Tregs.

In germline, CDR1 is SGHRS, CDR2 YFSETQ. V lost 0 bases and J 1 base, leaving 8 bases between the germline ends. The CDR3 has 15 residues. Sequencing was carried out using CD8+ T cells sorted from blood. The genes are TRBV5-1 and TRBJ1-5; no reliable D call. The TCR sequence derives from a young adult with CD3G deficiency. The CDR3 protein is CASSLDGSSNQPQHF. The CDR3 DNA reads TGCGCCAGCAGCTTGGACGGTTCGAGCAATCAGCCCCAGCATTTT.